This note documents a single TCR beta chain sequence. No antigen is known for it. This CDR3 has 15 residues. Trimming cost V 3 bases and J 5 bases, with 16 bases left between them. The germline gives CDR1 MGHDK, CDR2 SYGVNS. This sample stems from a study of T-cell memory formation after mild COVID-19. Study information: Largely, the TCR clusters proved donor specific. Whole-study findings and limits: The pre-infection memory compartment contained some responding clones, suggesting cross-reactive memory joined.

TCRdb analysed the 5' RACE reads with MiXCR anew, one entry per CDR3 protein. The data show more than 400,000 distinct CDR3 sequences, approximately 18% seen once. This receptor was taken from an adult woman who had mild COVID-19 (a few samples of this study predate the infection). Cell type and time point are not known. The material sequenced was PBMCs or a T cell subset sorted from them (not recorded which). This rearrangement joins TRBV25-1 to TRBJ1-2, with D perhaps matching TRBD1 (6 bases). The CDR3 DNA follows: TGTGCCAGCAGTGACCGTCGCAGGGGTGGATATGGCTACACCTTC. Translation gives CASSDRRRGGYGYTF.